The 11 T cell receptor beta chains presented below share a single source sample, sequenced in a study of CD8 T cells in ankylosing spondylitis. Study findings and constraints: It appeared that ankylosing spondylitis blood was characterized by a TCR beta motif of about eight highly homologous variants.

Their target antigens are unknown. TCRdb re-analysed the 5' RACE reads in MiXCR, keeping a single row per CDR3 protein. The sample holds around 430,000 distinct CDR3 sequences, approximately 17% seen once. The sample comprised blood, either unsorted or a sorted T cell fraction (not recorded which). These receptors all stem from a male donor with ankylosing spondylitis.

This clonotype was detected only once. This chain joins TRBV28 and TRBJ1-1, with D possibly matching TRBD1 (5 bases). Trimming took off 9 bases at V and 6 bases at J, with 20 bases between the two ends. Germline V gene sequence: CDR1 MDHEN, CDR2 SYDVKM. The CDR3 runs 14 residues. The DNA of the CDR3 is TGTGCCAGTTGGGGAGGGGCCCCTGGGTCTGAAGCTTTCTTT. Amino acid sequence: CASWGGAPGSEAFF.

This clonotype was seen only a few times. The rearrangement joins TRBV12-3 or TRBV12-4 to TRBJ1-1; 9 bases are a match to TRBD1. The ends lost 1 base at V and 10 bases at J; junction bases unmatched: 4. CDR3 size: 13 residues. The CDR3 DNA is TGTGCCAGCAGTTTAGGGGACAGGGCCCCAGCTTTCTTT. Amino acids: CASSLGDRAPAFF.

Only a few counts were recorded for this clonotype. The chain uses TRBV5-1 and TRBJ1-1; perhaps TRBD1 as D (6 bases). The CDR3 extends over 15 amino acids. The germline V gene has CDR1 SGHRS and CDR2 YFSETQ. Trimming cost V 4 bases and J 5 bases, with 18 bases left between them. Here the CDR3 DNA reads TGCGCCAGCAGCCTCTGGACACCAGGGGAGACTGAAGCTTTCTTT. Translated, it gives CASSLWTPGETEAFF.

The chain employs TRBV20-1 and TRBJ2-5, with no clear D. This CDR3 comprises 13 residues. Germline assignment: CDR1 DFQATT and CDR2 SNEGSKA (reference sequence). Trimming cost V 0 bases and J 2 bases, with 7 bases left between them. CDR3 sequence (DNA): TGCAGTGCTAGAGATAACAGACAAGAGACCCAGTACTTC. Protein product: CSARDNRQETQYF.

The gene calls are TRBV9 and TRBJ1-1; D is uncertain. Per the germline V gene, CDR1 is SGDLS and CDR2 is YYNGEE. V lost 2 bases, J lost 2 bases, and 10 bases lay in between. The CDR3 sequence is 14 residues long. The DNA of the CDR3 is TGTGCCAGCAGCGTTGAGCCCGAAAACACTGAAGCTTTCTTT. Translated: CASSVEPENTEAFF.

This clonotype was seen a handful of times. This rearrangement joins TRBV27 to TRBJ2-1; 13 bases match TRBD2. Germline V gives CDR1 MNHEY, CDR2 SMNVEV (reference sequence). V lost 8 bases to trimming and J lost 9 bases; unmatched junction nucleotides: 13. The CDR3 contains 16 residues. The CDR3 bases are TGTGCCAGCTCTCCGTCCAGGACTAGCGGGAGTGGTGAGCAGTTCTTC. It specifies CASSPSRTSGSGEQFF.

This rearrangement joins TRBV29-1 to TRBJ2-7; D is tentatively TRBD1 or TRBD2 (5 bases each). The length of the CDR3 is 16 residues. The V gene lost 6 bases and the J gene lost 7 bases, with 28 bases spanning the gap. In germline, CDR1 is SQVTM, CDR2 ANQGSEA. The DNA of the CDR3 is TGCAGCGTCTCGACGGGAATTACAGGCGCCCCTACGGAGCAGTACTTC. Translating gives CSVSTGITGAPTEQYF.

This clonotype came up many times. The chain is built from TRBV14 and TRBJ1-1, with 9 positions matching TRBD1. Germline CDR1 is SGHDN and CDR2 is FVKESK. The trim removed 2 bases at V and 6 bases at J, leaving 10 bases unmatched. This CDR3 has 16 amino acids. The CDR3 protein is CASSQYGTGRYAEAFF. CDR3 coding DNA: TGTGCCAGCAGCCAATACGGGACAGGGAGGTACGCTGAAGCTTTCTTT.

This clonotype has at least ten counts. This sequence joins TRBV7-2 and TRBJ2-1; 12 bases agree with TRBD2. This CDR3 has 15 residues. Germline trimming cut 5 bases from V and 7 bases from J; bases unmatched to any gene: 6. Per germline, CDR1 SGHTA and CDR2 FQGNSA. CDR3 bases: TGTGCCAGCAGCCCTCTAGCGGGAGGGTTGAATGAGCAGTTCTTC. Residues: CASSPLAGGLNEQFF.

This chain uses TRBV28 with TRBJ2-7; 11 bases match TRBD2. CDR1 is MDHEN and CDR2 is SYDVKM in the germline V gene. The CDR3 totals 13 residues. The ends lost 7 bases at V and 2 bases at J; junction bases unmatched: 1. CDR3 region: CASKTSGAYEQYF. The CDR3 DNA follows: TGTGCCAGCAAGACTAGCGGGGCCTACGAGCAGTACTTC.

This clonotype has more than one count but fewer than ten. The V gene is TRBV20-1, the J gene TRBJ2-2; D may match TRBD1 or TRBD2 (5 bases each). Trimming took 6 bases from V and 0 from J, leaving 11 bases between them. The CDR3 is made up of 14 amino acids. CDR1 and CDR2 (germline): DFQATT, SNEGSKA (reference sequence). The CDR3 loop is CSAGTVSNTGELFF. DNA for the CDR3: TGCAGTGCCGGGACGGTTTCGAACACCGGGGAGCTGTTTTTT.